This T cell receptor beta chain is drawn from a study of OX40 agonist ivuxolimab in advanced cancers. The CDR3 spans 16 residues. Trimming removed 1 base at V and 2 bases at J, with 12 bases between. CDR1 MGHRA and CDR2 YSYEKL come from the germline V gene. Sequenced by immunoSEQ multiplex PCR; TCRdb stores in-frame clones only, minus some. Of about 50,000 clones detected, approximately 91% appear once; the ten largest clones hold 10% to 15%. The receptor's source is an adult with an advanced solid tumor such as melanoma, head and neck, liver or kidney cancer. The sample here was CD4+ or CD8+ T cells sorted from blood, taken in a trial of the OX40 agonist ivuxolimab. The chain carries TRBV4-1 and TRBJ1-3, with D unclear. CDR3 amino acids: CASSQGQARTGNTIYF. CDR3 DNA sequence: TGCGCCAGCAGCCAAGGTCAAGCACGGACTGGAAACACCATATATTTT.